This TCR beta chain comes out of a study of blood T cells in healthy people across ages. Overall study context: Template-switching capture recovered about one barcoded beta molecule per two T cells. Whole-study results and caveats: Observed TCR beta diversity per million T cells went down as age went up. This fall followed a roughly linear course with age.

The CDR3 is made up of 13 amino acids. The V gene's germline CDR1 is SNHLY and CDR2 FYNNEI. Then a second PCR, running roughly 7 to 12 cycles, was carried out with a sample-barcoded 5' primer and a J-beta primer mix. TCRdb analysed the 5' RACE reads with MiXCR anew, one entry per CDR3 protein. The table includes about 730,000 distinct CDR3 sequences, around 46% detected once. This clonotype has ten or more counts. Antigen: not known. Mismatch with germline at one junction end may stem from a read error. Each sample provided at least 6 micrograms of extracted total RNA. The V call is TRBV2, the J call TRBJ2-7; TRBD1 matches at 8 bases. The sequence was collected from a woman aged 55-69 years in good health. Sequenced: blood. CDR3 sequence (DNA): TGCGCCAGCTCGGGACAGGTCTCCTACGAGCAGTACTTC. It is translated as CASSGQVSYEQYF.